The clone carrying this T cell receptor (beta chain) was counted once. An end of the junction differs from the germline gene, which may be a read error. The library came from three nested PCR rounds adapted from ARM-PCR protocols. From the multiplex PCR reads, TCRdb called clonotypes with MiXCR, one entry per CDR3 protein. Of 70,000 or so distinct CDR3 sequences in the sample, roughly 56% are singletons; the top ten hold 20%. The data derive from a study of tumor and adjacent non-tumor tissue in lung cancer. The length of the CDR3 is 12 residues. Germline V gives CDR1 MNHEY, CDR2 SVGAGI. This sample's RNA came from whole unsorted tissue. Newly diagnosed lung cancer patients had thoracic surgery in China, August–November 2014, without prior chemotherapy.

Material: lung tumor tissue. The chain couples TRBV6-5 to TRBJ2-1, with D perhaps TRBD1 (6 bases). This TCR was recovered from a man in his forties or fifties with non-small cell lung cancer. Here the CDR3 reads CVSITTGPEQLF. DNA for the CDR3: TGTGTCAGCATAACCACAGGGCCTGAGCAGTTATTC.